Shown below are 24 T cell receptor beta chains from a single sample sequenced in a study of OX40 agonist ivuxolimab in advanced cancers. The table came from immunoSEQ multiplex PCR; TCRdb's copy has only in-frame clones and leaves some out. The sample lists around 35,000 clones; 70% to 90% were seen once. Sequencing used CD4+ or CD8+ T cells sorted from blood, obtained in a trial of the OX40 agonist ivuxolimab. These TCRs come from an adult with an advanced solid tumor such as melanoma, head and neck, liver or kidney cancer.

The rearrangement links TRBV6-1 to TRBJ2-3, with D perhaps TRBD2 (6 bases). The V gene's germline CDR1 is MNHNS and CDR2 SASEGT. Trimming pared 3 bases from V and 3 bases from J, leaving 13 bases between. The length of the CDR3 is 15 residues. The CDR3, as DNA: TGTGCCAGCAGTGAGGTTGCGGGGAAAACAGATACGCAGTATTTT. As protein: CASSEVAGKTDTQYF.

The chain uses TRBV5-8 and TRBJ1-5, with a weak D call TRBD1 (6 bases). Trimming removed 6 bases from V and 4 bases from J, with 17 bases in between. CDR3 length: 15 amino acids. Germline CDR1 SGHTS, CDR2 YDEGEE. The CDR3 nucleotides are TGTGCCAGCATCTCGCGCGACAGGAATAATCAGCCCCAGCATTTT. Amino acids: CASISRDRNNQPQHF.

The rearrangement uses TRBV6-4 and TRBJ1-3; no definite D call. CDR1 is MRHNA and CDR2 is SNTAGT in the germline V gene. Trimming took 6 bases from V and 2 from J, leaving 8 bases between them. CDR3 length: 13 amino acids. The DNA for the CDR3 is TGTGCCAGCAGGGGAAGTCCTGGAAACACCATATATTTT. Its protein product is CASRGSPGNTIYF.

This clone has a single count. The CDR3 reads CASSRSRGNTGELFF. CDR3 DNA: TGTGCCAGCAGCCGAAGCAGGGGGAACACCGGGGAGCTGTTTTTT. The chain links TRBV14 to TRBJ2-2; maybe TRBD1 (6 bases). Germline V lookup: CDR1 SGHDN, CDR2 FVKESK. CDR3 length: 15 residues. V lost 4 bases and J lost 1, with 10 bases in between.

The CDR3, as DNA: TGTGCCAGCAGCGGCCGGGACAGCTACGAGCAGTACTTC. This encodes CASSGRDSYEQYF. The V call is TRBV9, the J call TRBJ2-7, with 7 bases fitting TRBD1. Germline trimming cut 3 bases from V and 3 bases from J; bases unmatched to any gene: 3. The germline V gene has CDR1 SGDLS and CDR2 YYNGEE. The CDR3 runs 13 residues.

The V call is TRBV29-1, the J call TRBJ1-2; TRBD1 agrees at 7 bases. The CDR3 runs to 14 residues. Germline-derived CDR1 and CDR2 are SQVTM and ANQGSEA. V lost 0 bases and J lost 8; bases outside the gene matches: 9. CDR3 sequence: CSVEDWRQGKGYTF. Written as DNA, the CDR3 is TGCAGCGTTGAAGATTGGAGACAGGGTAAAGGCTACACCTTC.

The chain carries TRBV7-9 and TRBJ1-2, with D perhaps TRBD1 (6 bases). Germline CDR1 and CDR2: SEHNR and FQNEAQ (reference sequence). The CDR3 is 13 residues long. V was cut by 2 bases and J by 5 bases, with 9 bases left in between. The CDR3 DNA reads TGTGCCAGCAGCTTAAACAGGGAGTATGGCTACACCTTC. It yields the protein CASSLNREYGYTF. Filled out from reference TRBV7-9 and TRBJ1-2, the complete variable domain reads DTGVSQNPRHKITKRGQNVTFRCDPISEHNRLYWYRQTLGQGPEFLTYFQNEAQLEKSRLLSDRFSAERPKGSFSTLEIQRTEQGDSAMYLCASSLNREYGYTFGSGTRLTVV.

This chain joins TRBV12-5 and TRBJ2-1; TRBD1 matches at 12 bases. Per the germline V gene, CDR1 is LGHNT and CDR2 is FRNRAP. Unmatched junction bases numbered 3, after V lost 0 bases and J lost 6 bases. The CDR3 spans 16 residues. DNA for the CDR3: TGTGCTAGTGGTTTGGTGGGACAGGGGGCATTCAATGAGCAGTTCTTC. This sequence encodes CASGLVGQGAFNEQFF.

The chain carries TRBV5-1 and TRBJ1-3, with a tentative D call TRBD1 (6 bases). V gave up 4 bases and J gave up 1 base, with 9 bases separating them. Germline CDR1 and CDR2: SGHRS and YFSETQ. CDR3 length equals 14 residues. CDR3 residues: CASSRDRSGNTIYF. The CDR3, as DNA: TGCGCCAGCAGCCGAGACAGGTCTGGAAACACCATATATTTT.

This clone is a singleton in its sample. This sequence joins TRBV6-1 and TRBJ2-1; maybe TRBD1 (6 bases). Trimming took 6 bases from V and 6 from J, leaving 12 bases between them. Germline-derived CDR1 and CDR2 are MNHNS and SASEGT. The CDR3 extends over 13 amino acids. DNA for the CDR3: TGTGCCAGCAGAACCAACAGGGTCAATGAGCAGTTCTTC. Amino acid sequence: CASRTNRVNEQFF.

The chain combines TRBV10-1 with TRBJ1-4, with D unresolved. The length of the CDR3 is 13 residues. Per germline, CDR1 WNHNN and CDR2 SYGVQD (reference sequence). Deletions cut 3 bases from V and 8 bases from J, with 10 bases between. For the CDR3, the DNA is TGCGCCAGCAGTGACCAAGAACGGGAAAAACTGTTTTTT. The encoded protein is CASSDQEREKLFF.

The CDR3 DNA sequence: TGTGCCAGCAGACCTGGGACAGGGGATTTCTCACCCCTCCACTTT. The encoded protein is CASRPGTGDFSPLHF. The chain has TRBV6-5 and TRBJ1-6; TRBD1 agrees at 10 bases. The germline V gene has CDR1 MNHEY and CDR2 SVGAGI. This CDR3 is 15 amino acids long. V trimming: 6 bases; J trimming: 10 bases; junction bases outside the gene matches: 9.

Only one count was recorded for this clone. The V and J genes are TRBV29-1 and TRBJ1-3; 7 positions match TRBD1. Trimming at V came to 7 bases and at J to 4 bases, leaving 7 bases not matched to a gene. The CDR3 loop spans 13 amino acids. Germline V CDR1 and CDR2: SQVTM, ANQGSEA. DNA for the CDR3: TGCAGCGCCGATACAGGGGTCGGAAACACCATATATTTT. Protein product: CSADTGVGNTIYF. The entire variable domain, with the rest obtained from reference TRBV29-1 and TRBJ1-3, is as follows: SAVISQKPSRDICQRGTSLTIQCQVDSQVTMMFWYRQQPGQSLTLIATANQGSEATYESGFVIDKFPISRPNLTFSTLTVSNMSPEDSSIYLCSADTGVGNTIYFGEGSWLTVV.

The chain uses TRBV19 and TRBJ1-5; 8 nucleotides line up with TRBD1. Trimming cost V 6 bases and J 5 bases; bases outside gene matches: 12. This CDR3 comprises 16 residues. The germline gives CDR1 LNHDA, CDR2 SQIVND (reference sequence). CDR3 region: CASSNTAGGMDQPQHF. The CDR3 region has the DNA TGTGCCAGTAGCAATACAGCAGGGGGCATGGATCAGCCCCAGCATTTT.

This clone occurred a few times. CDR3: CASSGSESSYNEQFF. DNA for the CDR3: TGTGCCAGCAGTGGGTCTGAAAGCTCCTACAATGAGCAGTTCTTC. J is TRBJ2-1 and V is TRBV27; D ambiguous. The CDR3 runs 15 residues. From germline, CDR1 is MNHEY and CDR2 SMNVEV (reference sequence). The V gene lost 5 bases and the J gene lost 0 bases, with 11 bases spanning the gap.

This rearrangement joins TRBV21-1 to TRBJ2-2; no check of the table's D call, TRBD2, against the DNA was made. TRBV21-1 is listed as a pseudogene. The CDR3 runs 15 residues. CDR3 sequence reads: CASSKETGVVGELFF. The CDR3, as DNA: TGTGCCAGCAGCAAAGAAACGGGGGTCGTGGGGGAGCTGTTTTTT.

For the CDR3, the DNA is TGCGCCAGCAGCTTGCGGGAAAGAAGGAACACCGGGGAGCTGTTTTTT. Translating gives CASSLRERRNTGELFF. The chain uses TRBV5-1 and TRBJ2-2, with D tentatively TRBD2 (5 bases). Germline CDR1 and CDR2: SGHRS and YFSETQ. The length of the CDR3 is 16 residues. With 1 base removed from V and 1 base from J, the gap between germline ends came to 11 bases.

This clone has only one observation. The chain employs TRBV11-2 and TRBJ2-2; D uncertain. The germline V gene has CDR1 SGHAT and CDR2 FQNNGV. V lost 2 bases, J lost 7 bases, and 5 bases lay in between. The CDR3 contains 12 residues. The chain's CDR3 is CASSLMNGELFF. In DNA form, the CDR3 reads TGTGCCAGCAGCTTAATGAACGGGGAGCTGTTTTTT.

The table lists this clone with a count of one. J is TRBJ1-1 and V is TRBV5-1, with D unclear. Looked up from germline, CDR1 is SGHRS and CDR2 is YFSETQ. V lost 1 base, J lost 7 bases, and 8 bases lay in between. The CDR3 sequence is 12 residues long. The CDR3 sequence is CASSLSGNEAFF. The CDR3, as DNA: TGCGCCAGCAGCTTGTCGGGGAATGAAGCTTTCTTT.

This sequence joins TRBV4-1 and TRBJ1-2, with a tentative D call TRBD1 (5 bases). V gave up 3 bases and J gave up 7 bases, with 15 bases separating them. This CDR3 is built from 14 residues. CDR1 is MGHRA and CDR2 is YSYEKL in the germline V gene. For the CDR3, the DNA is TGCGCCAGCAGCCACACGACAGAAATGTTTGGCTACACCTTC. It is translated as CASSHTTEMFGYTF.

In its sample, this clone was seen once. This CDR3 reads CASRRQGAGEKLFF. Here the CDR3 DNA reads TGTGCCAGCAGACGGCAGGGGGCAGGGGAAAAACTGTTTTTT. The rearrangement links TRBV6-5 to TRBJ1-4; 8 bases fit TRBD1. This CDR3 spans 14 amino acids. After removal of 6 bases from V and 8 bases from J, the junction contained 8 bases not matched to a gene. Germline V gene sequence: CDR1 MNHEY, CDR2 SVGAGI.

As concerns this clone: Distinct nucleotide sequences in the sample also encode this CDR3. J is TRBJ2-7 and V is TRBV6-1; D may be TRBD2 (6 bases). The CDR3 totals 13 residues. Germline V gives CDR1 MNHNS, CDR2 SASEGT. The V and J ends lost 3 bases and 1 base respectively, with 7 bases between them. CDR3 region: CASSETSSYEQYF. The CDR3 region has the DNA TGTGCCAGCAGTGAGACTAGTTCCTACGAGCAGTACTTC.

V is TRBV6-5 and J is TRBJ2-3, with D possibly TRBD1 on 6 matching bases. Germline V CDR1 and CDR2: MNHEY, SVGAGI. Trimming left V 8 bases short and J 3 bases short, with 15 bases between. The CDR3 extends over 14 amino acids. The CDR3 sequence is CASRVDRLTDTQYF. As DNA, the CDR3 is TGTGCCAGCCGTGTCGACAGGTTAACAGATACGCAGTATTTT.

For the CDR3, the DNA is TGTGCCAGCAGCTACGGACAGGGTTATGAAAAACTGTTTTTT. Translation: CASSYGQGYEKLFF. The rearrangement links TRBV11-2 to TRBJ1-4; 8 nucleotides align to TRBD1. Germline values: CDR1 SGHAT, CDR2 FQNNGV. The CDR3 totals 14 residues. V shed 4 bases, J shed 6 bases, and the junction held 4 bases outside the gene matches.